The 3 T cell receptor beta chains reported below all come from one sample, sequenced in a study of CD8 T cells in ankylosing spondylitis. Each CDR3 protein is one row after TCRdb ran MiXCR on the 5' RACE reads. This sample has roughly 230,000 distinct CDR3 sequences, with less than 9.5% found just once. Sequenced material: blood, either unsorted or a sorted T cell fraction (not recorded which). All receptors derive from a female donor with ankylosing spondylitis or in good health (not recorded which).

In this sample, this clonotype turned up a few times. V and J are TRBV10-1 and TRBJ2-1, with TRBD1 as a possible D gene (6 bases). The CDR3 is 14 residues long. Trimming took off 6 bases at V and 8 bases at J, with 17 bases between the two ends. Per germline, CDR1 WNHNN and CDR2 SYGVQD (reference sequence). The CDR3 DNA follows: TGCGCCAGCAGCGCCTCCAAGGGGGTCGATGAGCAGTTCTTC. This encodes CASSASKGVDEQFF.

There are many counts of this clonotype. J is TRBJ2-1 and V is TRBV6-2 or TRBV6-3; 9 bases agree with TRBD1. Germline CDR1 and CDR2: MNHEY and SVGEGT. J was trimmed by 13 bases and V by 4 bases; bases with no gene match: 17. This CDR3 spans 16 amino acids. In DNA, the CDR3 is TGTGCCAGCAGTTCCGGAAGGGGACAGGGTTACCGCCTACAGTTCTTC. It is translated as CASSSGRGQGYRLQFF.

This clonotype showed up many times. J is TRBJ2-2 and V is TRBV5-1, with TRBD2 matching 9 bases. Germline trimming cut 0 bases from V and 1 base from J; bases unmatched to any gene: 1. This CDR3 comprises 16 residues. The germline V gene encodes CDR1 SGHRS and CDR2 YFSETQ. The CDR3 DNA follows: TGCGCCAGCAGCTTGGATAGCGGGAGGAACACCGGGGAGCTGTTTTTT. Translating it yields CASSLDSGRNTGELFF.